The 7 T cell receptor beta chains reported below all come from one sample, sequenced in a study of blood T cell repertoires in COVID-19. The assay was immunoSEQ multiplex PCR, and TCRdb's table has in-frame clones only and misses some. Among 200,000 to 300,000 clones listed, around 86% were seen once. Specimen: peripheral blood. These TCRs come from a woman aged 55-75 years with COVID-19, enrolled during active disease.

This chain joins TRBV19 and TRBJ1-4, with D uncertain. The length of the CDR3 is 15 residues. Germline CDR1 is LNHDA and CDR2 is SQIVND (reference sequence). Trimming cost V 10 bases and J 3 bases, with 18 bases left between them. The DNA for the CDR3 is TGTGCCACCACACCGGCGGGTTTAGCTAATGAAAAACTGTTTTTT. Protein product: CATTPAGLANEKLFF.

This CDR3 is CASSLGPEQYF. The CDR3 DNA follows: TGTGCCAGCAGCTTGGGGCCCGAGCAGTACTTC. The V and J genes are TRBV5-6 and TRBJ2-7; no firm D call. Germline V gene lookup returns CDR1 SGHDT and CDR2 YYEEEE. V was trimmed by 0 bases and J by 6 bases, leaving 4 bases between them. This CDR3 comprises 11 residues.

The genes are TRBV5-1 and TRBJ2-5; TRBD1 matches at 8 bases. Germline V gene sequence: CDR1 SGHRS, CDR2 YFSETQ. This CDR3 spans 13 amino acids. The trim removed 9 bases at V and 5 bases at J, leaving 9 bases unmatched. The CDR3 spells CATRTGPRETQYF. Written as DNA, the CDR3 is TGCGCCACCCGGACAGGGCCGCGCGAGACCCAGTACTTC.

V is TRBV19 and J is TRBJ1-1; TRBD1 matches 8 bases. The CDR3 loop spans 14 amino acids. Germline CDR1 and CDR2: LNHDA and SQIVND (reference sequence). V shed 5 bases, J shed 1 base, and the junction held 3 bases outside the gene matches. CDR3 sequence: CASSVDRENTEAFF. The CDR3 nucleotides are TGTGCCAGTAGTGTGGACAGGGAGAACACTGAAGCTTTCTTT.

This clone was counted only a few times. This sequence joins TRBV20-1 and TRBJ1-3; TRBD1 matches at 8 bases. After removal of 3 bases from V and 0 bases from J, the junction contained 1 base not matched to a gene. Germline assignment: CDR1 DFQATT and CDR2 SNEGSKA (reference sequence). This CDR3 contains 14 residues. The CDR3 protein is CSASDRGSGNTIYF. The CDR3 DNA follows: TGCAGTGCTAGTGACAGGGGCTCTGGAAACACCATATATTTT.

This chain connects TRBV5-1 to TRBJ2-1; 8 bases line up with TRBD2. The CDR3 consists of 17 residues. The V and J ends lost 0 bases and 6 bases, in that order; junction bases with no gene match: 11. Germline loops: CDR1 SGHRS, CDR2 YFSETQ. CDR3 sequence: CASSLAFVGGRINEQFF. CDR3 in DNA: TGCGCCAGCAGCTTGGCCTTTGTCGGCGGGAGGATCAATGAGCAGTTCTTC.

This clone was picked up a small number of times. The genes are TRBV5-1 and TRBJ1-3; no reliable D call. Trimming cost V 2 bases and J 0 bases, with 6 bases left between them. CDR1 and CDR2 (germline): SGHRS, YFSETQ. The CDR3 is made up of 14 amino acids. CDR3 sequence (DNA): TGCGCCAGCAGCTTACAGCCCTCTGGAAACACCATATATTTT. This sequence encodes CASSLQPSGNTIYF.